This section outlines one TCR beta chain sequence together with its context. The target antigen is unknown. These data originate in a study of cytomegalovirus exposure and HLA in healthy donors. Study summary: A subsequent analysis reported that the approximately 120 validation repertoires were produced on the same platform that had also been used for the roughly 670 first-cohort repertoires.

General study points: Reports described diagnosis of cytomegalovirus status by the classifier as highly specific and sensitive. Among the CMV-associated chains, three were confirmed in vitro as specific for CMV antigens. Altogether, about 160 TCR beta chains were recorded as cytomegalovirus-associated.

CDR1 is SNHLY and CDR2 is FYNNEI in the germline V gene. The CDR3 is 11 residues long. V was pared by 7 bases and J by 7 bases, with 10 bases between. Method: immunoSEQ multiplex PCR; TCRdb's copy keeps in-frame clones and lacks some. The sample carries some 190,000 clones, around 86% recorded once. The gene calls are TRBV2 and TRBJ1-1; D is unresolved. The sequencing input was PBMCs. This clonotype was sampled from a man younger than 40 in good health and CMV-seropositive. CDR3 DNA: TGTGCCAGCACGGTCCGCAGTGAAGCTTTCTTT. Protein sequence: CASTVRSEAFF.